This T cell receptor (beta chain) comes out of a study of cytomegalovirus exposure and HLA in healthy donors. Overall study context: In a later analysis, the approximately 120 validation repertoires were reported to have used the same platform as the 650 to 800 first-cohort repertoires. General study findings and limits: Subsequent analysis revealed that first-cohort TCR clusters tended to co-occur in the 120 or so validation repertoires.

As for this clone: Its target is unknown.

Germline-derived CDR1 and CDR2 are MNHEY and SMNVEV (reference sequence). Trimming pared 4 bases from V and 1 base from J, leaving 17 bases between. The CDR3 contains 18 residues. Produced via immunoSEQ multiplex PCR; TCRdb's table is partial and in-frame only. The repertoire consists of more than 60,000 clones, with 80% to 90% occurring once and the leading ten covering approximately 1.5%. The specimen was PBMCs. The receptor's source is a woman aged 18-29 years in good health and CMV-seronegative. The chain has TRBV27 and TRBJ2-6; TRBD2 is a possible D gene (6 bases). The CDR3 spells CASSSLSRGSSGANVLTF. The CDR3 bases are TGTGCCAGCAGTTCACTTTCGCGGGGATCGTCTGGGGCCAACGTCCTGACTTTC.